The subject of this entry is one TCR beta chain. Compared with germline, one end of the junction differs, possibly owing to a read error. The data were taken from a study of blood T cell repertoires in COVID-19. Looking at the study overall: Whether acute or convalescent, the COVID-19 samples came from the United States, Italy and Spain. Nucleic acid was either cDNA or gDNA, and it came from T cells, B-cell-depleted T cells, or PBMCs.

While infection was still active, Seattle patients were enrolled and then followed longitudinally. Per the study methods: Amplified reference gene primers provided the basis for estimating nucleated cell counts. Profiled with immunoSEQ multiplex PCR; TCRdb holds only in-frame clones, not every one. That table gives V, J and clone size, and the DNA gave D and trimming. The sample consists of over 250,000 clones, over 75% of them appearing once. This TCR was sampled from a woman in her 70s with COVID-19, enrolled during active disease. Sequenced sample: peripheral blood.

CDR3 sequence (DNA): TGTGCCAGCAGCCCAGGATCGCAAGCGACCCAGTACTTC. Amino acid sequence: CASSPGSQATQYF. V is TRBV7-3 and J is TRBJ2-5; D remains unclear. Per germline, CDR1 SGHTA and CDR2 FQGTGA. The CDR3 is made up of 13 amino acids.